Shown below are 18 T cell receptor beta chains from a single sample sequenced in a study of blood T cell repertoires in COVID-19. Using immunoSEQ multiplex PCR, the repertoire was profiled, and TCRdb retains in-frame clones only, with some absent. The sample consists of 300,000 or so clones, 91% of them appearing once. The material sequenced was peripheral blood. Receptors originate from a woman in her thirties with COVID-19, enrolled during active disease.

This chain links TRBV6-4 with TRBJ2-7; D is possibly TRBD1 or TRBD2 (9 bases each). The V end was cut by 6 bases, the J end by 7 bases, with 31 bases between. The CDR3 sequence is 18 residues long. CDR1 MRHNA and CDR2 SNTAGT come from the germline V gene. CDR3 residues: CASRGGQGVDKREVEQYF. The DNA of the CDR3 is TGTGCCAGCAGGGGGGGACAGGGTGTTGACAAGCGGGAGGTTGAGCAGTACTTC.

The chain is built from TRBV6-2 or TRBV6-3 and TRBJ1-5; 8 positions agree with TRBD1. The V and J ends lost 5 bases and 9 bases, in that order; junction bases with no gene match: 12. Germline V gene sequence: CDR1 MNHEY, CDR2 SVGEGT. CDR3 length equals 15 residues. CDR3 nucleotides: TGTGCCAGCAGTGCCACACAGGGGGTGGGGTTGCCCCAGCATTTT. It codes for CASSATQGVGLPQHF.

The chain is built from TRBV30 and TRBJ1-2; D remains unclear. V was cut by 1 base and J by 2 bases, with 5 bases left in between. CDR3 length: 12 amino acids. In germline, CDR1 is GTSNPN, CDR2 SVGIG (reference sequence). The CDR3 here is CAWSGMNYGYTF. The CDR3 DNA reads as TGTGCCTGGAGTGGTATGAACTATGGCTACACCTTC.

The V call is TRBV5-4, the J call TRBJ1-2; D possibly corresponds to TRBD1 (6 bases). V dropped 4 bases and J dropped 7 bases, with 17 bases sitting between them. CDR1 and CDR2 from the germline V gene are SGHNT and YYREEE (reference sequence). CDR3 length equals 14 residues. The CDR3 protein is CASSLSRQDPGYTF. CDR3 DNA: TGTGCCAGCAGCCTATCTAGACAGGACCCTGGCTACACCTTC.

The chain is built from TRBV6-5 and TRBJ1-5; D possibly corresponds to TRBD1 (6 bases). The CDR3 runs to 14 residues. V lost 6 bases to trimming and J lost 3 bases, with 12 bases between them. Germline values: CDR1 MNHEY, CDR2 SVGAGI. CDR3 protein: CASRLTGSNQPQHF. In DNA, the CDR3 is TGTGCCAGCAGATTGACAGGCTCCAATCAGCCCCAGCATTTT.

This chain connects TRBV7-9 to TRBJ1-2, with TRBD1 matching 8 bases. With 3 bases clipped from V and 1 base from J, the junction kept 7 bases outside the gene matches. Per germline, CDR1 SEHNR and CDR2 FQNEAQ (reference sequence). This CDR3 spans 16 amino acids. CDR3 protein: CASSLVDREVNYGYTF. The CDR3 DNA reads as TGTGCCAGCAGCTTGGTGGACAGGGAAGTTAACTATGGCTACACCTTC.

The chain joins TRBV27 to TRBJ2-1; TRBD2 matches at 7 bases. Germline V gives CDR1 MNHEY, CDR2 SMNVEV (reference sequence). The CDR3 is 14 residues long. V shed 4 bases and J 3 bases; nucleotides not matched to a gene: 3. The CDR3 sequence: CASSSGGSYNEQFF. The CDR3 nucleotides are TGTGCCAGCAGTTCTGGCGGGAGCTACAATGAGCAGTTCTTC.

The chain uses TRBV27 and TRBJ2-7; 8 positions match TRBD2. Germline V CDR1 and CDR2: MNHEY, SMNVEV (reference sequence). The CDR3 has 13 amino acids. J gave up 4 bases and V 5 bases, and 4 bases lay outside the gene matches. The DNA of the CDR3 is TGTGCCAGCAGTCTCCGGGGGGGGTACGAGCAGTACTTC. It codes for CASSLRGGYEQYF.

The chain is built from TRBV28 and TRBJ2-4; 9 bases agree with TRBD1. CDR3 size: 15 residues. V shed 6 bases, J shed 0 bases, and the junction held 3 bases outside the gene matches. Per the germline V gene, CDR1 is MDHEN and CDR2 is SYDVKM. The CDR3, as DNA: TGTGCCAGCAGACAGGGGGCTCTAGCCAAAAACATTCAGTACTTC. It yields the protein CASRQGALAKNIQYF.

CDR3 sequence: CASTLRREGNQPQHF. The CDR3 DNA sequence: TGTGCCAGCACCCTGAGAAGGGAGGGGAATCAGCCCCAGCATTTT. This chain links TRBV2 with TRBJ1-5; D may be TRBD1 (5 bases). V lost 7 bases and J lost 4, with 17 bases in between. This CDR3 region has 15 residues. Per the germline V gene, CDR1 is SNHLY and CDR2 is FYNNEI.

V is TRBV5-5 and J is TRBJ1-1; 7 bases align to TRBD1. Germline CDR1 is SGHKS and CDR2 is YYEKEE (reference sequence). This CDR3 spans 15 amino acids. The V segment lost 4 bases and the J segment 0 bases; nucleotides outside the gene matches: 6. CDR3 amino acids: CASSPRQGMNTEAFF. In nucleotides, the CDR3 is TGTGCCAGCAGCCCCAGACAGGGAATGAACACTGAAGCTTTCTTT.

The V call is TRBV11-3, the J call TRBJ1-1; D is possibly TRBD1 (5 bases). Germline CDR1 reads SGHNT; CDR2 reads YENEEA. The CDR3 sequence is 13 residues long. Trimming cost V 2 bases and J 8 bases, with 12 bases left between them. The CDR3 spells CASSLSQAGEAFF. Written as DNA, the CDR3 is TGTGCCAGCAGCTTATCACAGGCCGGCGAAGCTTTCTTT.

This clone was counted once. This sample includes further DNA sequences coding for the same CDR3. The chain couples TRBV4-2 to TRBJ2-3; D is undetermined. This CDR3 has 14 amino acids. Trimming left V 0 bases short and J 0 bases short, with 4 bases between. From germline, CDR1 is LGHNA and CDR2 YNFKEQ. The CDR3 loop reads CASSQESSTDTQYF. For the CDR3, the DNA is TGTGCCAGCAGCCAAGAGTCGAGCACAGATACGCAGTATTTT.

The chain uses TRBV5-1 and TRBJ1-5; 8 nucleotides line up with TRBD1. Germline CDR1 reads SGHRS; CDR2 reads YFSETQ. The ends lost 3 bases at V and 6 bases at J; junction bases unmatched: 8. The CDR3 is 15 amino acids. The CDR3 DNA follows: TGCGCCAGCAGCTGGGGCCCAGGGGGCGGTCAGCCCCAGCATTTT. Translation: CASSWGPGGGQPQHF.

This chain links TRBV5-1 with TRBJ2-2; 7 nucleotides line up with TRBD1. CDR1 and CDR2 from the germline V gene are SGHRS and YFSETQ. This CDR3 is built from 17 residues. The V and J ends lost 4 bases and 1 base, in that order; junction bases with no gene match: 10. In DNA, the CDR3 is TGCGCCAGCAGCCCCCAAACTGGGACAGAGAACACCGGGGAGCTGTTTTTT. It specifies CASSPQTGTENTGELFF.

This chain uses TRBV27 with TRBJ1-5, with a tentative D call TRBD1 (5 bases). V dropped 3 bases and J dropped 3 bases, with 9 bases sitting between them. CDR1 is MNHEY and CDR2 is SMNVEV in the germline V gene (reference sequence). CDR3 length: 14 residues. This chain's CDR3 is CASSLGQHNQPQHF. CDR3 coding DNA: TGTGCCAGCAGTTTGGGGCAGCACAATCAGCCCCAGCATTTT.

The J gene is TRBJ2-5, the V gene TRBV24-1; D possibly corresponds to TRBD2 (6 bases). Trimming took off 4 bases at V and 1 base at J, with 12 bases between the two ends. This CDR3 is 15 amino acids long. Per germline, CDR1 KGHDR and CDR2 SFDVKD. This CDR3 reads CATSDPGEAQETQYF. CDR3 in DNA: TGTGCCACCAGTGACCCCGGGGAGGCCCAAGAGACCCAGTACTTC.

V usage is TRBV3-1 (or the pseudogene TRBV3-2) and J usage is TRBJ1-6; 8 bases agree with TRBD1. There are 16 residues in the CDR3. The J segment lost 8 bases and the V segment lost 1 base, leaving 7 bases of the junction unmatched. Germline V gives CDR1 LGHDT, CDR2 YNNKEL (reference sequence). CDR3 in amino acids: CASSQGSGGRDSPLHF. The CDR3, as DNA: TGTGCCAGCAGCCAAGGATCAGGGGGCAGGGATTCACCCCTCCACTTT.